A selection of T cell receptor beta chains follows, all from one sample in a study of blood T cell repertoires in COVID-19. Produced via immunoSEQ multiplex PCR; TCRdb's table is partial and in-frame only. The data hold under 250,000 clones, with around 88% observed a single time. Material: peripheral blood. The receptors shown here come from a man older than 75 with acute or convalescent COVID-19. Each CDR3 is given with its conserved first and last residue. The order of the fields is J gene, CDR3 length, V gene, clone size, D gene, CDR3 DNA, CDR3 protein. The D gene is left open where the match is weak. Expanded clones get a size class; other rows say once, few or many, or leave the size out.

>TRBJ2-1|13|TRBV24-1|once|TRBD1
TGTGCCACCGGACAGGGATCCTACAATGAGCAGTTCTTC
CATGQGSYNEQFF
>TRBJ2-3|14|TRBV7-7|.|.
TGTGCTAGCAGCTTAGGGGGAGTCACAGATACGCAGTATTTT
CASSLGGVTDTQYF
>TRBJ1-6|15|TRBV6-1|.|.
TGTGCCAGCAGTGAATCGGCGCAGGGTAATTCACCCCTCCACTTT
CASSESAQGNSPLHF
>TRBJ1-4|15|TRBV3-1/TRBV3-2|.|.
TGTGCCAGCAGCCCCTCAGGGGCAAGTAATGAAAAACTGTTTTTT
CASSPSGASNEKLFF
>TRBJ1-2|12|TRBV28|.|.
TGTGCCAGCAGTCTGATAAACGGGGGCTACACCTTC
CASSLINGGYTF
>TRBJ1-3|17|TRBV18|.|.
TGTGCCAGCTCTGATGTCCCTCCTCTGAGCTCTGGAAACACCATATATTTT
CASSDVPPLSSGNTIYF
>TRBJ1-5|15|TRBV28|.|.
TGTGCCAGCAGTTTAGAGAGGTACGTAGGTCAGCCCCAGCATTTT
CASSLERYVGQPQHF
>TRBJ1-5|13|TRBV6-1|.|.
TGTGCCAGCAGTGAAGCGAGGGGGGGGCCCCAGCATTTT
CASSEARGGPQHF
>TRBJ2-2|13|TRBV12-3/TRBV12-4|.|.
TGTGCCAGCCCATCCAAGGGGGAGGGGGAGCTGTTTTTT
CASPSKGEGELFF
>TRBJ1-2|15|TRBV6-5|.|TRBD1
TGTGCCAGCAAACCGGGACAGGGACCTTACTATGGCTACACCTTC
CASKPGQGPYYGYTF
>TRBJ1-1|18|TRBV7-8|.|.
TGTGCCAGCAGCCGAGAATTCGGGGTCGCCTCCTTATACACTGAAGCTTTCTTT
CASSREFGVASLYTEAFF
>TRBJ1-2|13|TRBV28|.|.
TGTGCCAGCATCCCCTCCAGGGGAAGGGGCTACACCTTC
CASIPSRGRGYTF
>TRBJ1-4|14|TRBV29-1|.|TRBD1
TGCAGCGTTGGACAGGGTTTCACTAATGAAAAACTGTTTTTT
CSVGQGFTNEKLFF
>TRBJ2-1|16|TRBV15|.|TRBD2
TGTGCCACCAGCAGAGAGCGGGGGGGCTCCTACAATGAGCAGTTCTTC
CATSRERGGSYNEQFF
>TRBJ1-5|14|TRBV7-2|.|TRBD1
TGTGCCAGCAGCCTGGACAGGGATAATCAGCCCCAGCATTTT
CASSLDRDNQPQHF
>TRBJ1-6|16|TRBV19|.|TRBD1
TGTGCCAGTAGTCCTCGGACAGGGGCCTATAATTCACCCCTCCACTTT
CASSPRTGAYNSPLHF
>TRBJ1-3|13|TRBV6-5|once|.
TGTGCCAGCGCAACCCAGGCCGGAAACACCATATATTTT
CASATQAGNTIYF
>TRBJ1-5|14|TRBV28|.|.
TGTGCCAATGCGGGGGCAGGGAGCAATCAGCCCCAGCATTTT
CANAGAGSNQPQHF
>TRBJ1-1|14|TRBV5-1|.|.
TGCGCCAGCAGCTTGGCGACAGCGAACACTGAAGCTTTCTTT
CASSLATANTEAFF
>TRBJ2-5|14|TRBV5-4|.|.
TGTGCCAGCAGCTCCGTAGACAAGCAAGAGACCCAGTACTTC
CASSSVDKQETQYF